What follows is one T cell receptor beta chain and its context. Its target antigen remains unknown. Base qualities are not recorded, but no much larger clone differs from it by a single base. The record originates from a study of cytomegalovirus exposure and HLA in healthy donors (dated by TCRdb to between 2016 and 2019). Regarding the study in general: An earlier analysis of about 560 of the donors reported 276 Gb of sequence data and around 100 million unique TCR beta sequences obtained from approximately 180 million T cells. About 280 gigabases of sequencing data and 70 million to 95 million unique TCR sequences made up an early release that covered nearly 650 HLA-typed donors. Of the roughly 400 genotyped donors, 75% to 85% were placed in the genetic ancestry cluster associated with self-reported Caucasian donors. The aim of the study was to test whether cataloging public T cell receptors could identify signatures of past pathogen exposure. The study profiled the T cell repertoires of more than 500 subjects by immunosequencing and related them to cytomegalovirus serostatus. In addition to the first cohort of around 670 subjects, a separate validation cohort of 120 different subjects was used. To predict cytomegalovirus infection status, the study brought together high-throughput TCR immunosequencing, statistical association of individual TCRs with disease status, and machine learning. In a later analysis, previously published TCR beta repertoires from 666 donors were re-analyzed and high-resolution HLA genotyping was added so that TCR occurrence patterns could be studied. Rather than using new phenotypic data, the later analysis identified candidate immune exposures from TCR beta sequences and from how often those sequences occurred across donors. To decide whether each TCR beta V gene segment behaved as functional or pseudogenic, an earlier analysis of some 600 of the donors relied on high-throughput TCR beta sequencing. Alongside the repertoire data, information on donor age, sex, ethnicity and CMV serostatus was compiled. In a later genetic analysis, genome-wide SNP genotypes for about 60% of the 666 donors were used, and that subset was treated as a discovery cohort. Every discovery cohort repertoire had been produced on one sequencing platform. HLA typing included class I and class II loci at four-digit resolution. The number of donors typed differed by locus, with about 629-630 for A, B, C, DRB1 and DQB1, roughly 550 for DQA1, nearly 610 for DPA1, and roughly 450 for DPB1. Four or five DR-DQ haplotypes were handled as single units for association and clustering because linkage in the cohort was strong. Among a few hundred genotyped donors of the cohort, an average of about 240,000 unique TCR beta nucleotide sequences were sequenced per donor, around 20% of them non-productive.

Library creation used the immunoSEQ multiplex PCR assay. The multiplex PCR relied on a mix of 60 forward primers for TCR Vbeta segments and 13 reverse primers for TCR Jbeta segments. The CDR3 region of rearranged TCR beta genes was amplified from genomic DNA by a multiplex PCR assay. On the Illumina HiSeq System, the amplified TCR beta libraries were sequenced as 87-base-pair reads. Per the authors' processing: Across the 500 to 700 repertoires, a later analysis counted roughly 77 million unique TCR beta chains, 8.5 million to 12 million of which were shared by at least two donors. Raw reads were error-corrected and collapsed into unique sequences with a nearest-neighbor algorithm that merged closely related sequences to remove PCR and sequencing errors. Alignment of CDR3 sequences to IMGT reference sequences was used to assign V, D and J gene segments. Each retained sequence needed at least a six-nucleotide match to both a V gene segment and a J gene segment. A rearrangement was called productive if the CDR3 had no stop codons and remained in frame with V and J, and every other rearrangement was called non-productive. Following IMGT convention, CDR3 was defined as the stretch from the second conserved V-encoded cysteine to the conserved J-encoded phenylalanine. The earlier analysis of some 540 of the donors excluded any sequence lacking an unambiguous match to a single V gene segment. An earlier analysis of just under 600 of the donors called V segments functional above 56.7% productive rearrangements and segregating when the between-donor standard deviation exceeded 5%. To diagnose cytomegalovirus status from the catalog of TCR beta chain sequences, a statistical classification framework was built. In a later analysis, V and J genes were assigned by comparing TCR nucleotide sequences against IMGT/GENE-DB human TR gene sequences. The TCRdist pipeline was used in a later analysis to assign CDR3 sequences and most-parsimonious VDJ recombination scenarios. In a later analysis, each TCR beta chain was defined by its CDR3 amino acid sequence together with its V-gene family, and reads without a unique V-gene family were excluded. A later analysis removed 600 or so highly shared, low-generation-probability nucleotide sequences to deal with suspected cross-contamination and a sequencing artifact. For each public chain, a later analysis derived a clonal expansion index from normalized ranks of inferred template counts within each repertoire. In a later analysis, generation probabilities were computed using a VDJ recombination model fitted to out-of-frame rearrangements, and the results were checked against IGoR. Hypergeometric tests were used in a later analysis to score TCR-TCR, TCR-HLA and TCR-CMV co-occurrence, with a repertoire-size bias correction applied to the TCR pairs. In a later analysis, false discovery rates were estimated by permuting HLA or CMV assignments 20 times. In a later analysis, co-occurring TCRs were grouped using DBSCAN, with TCRdist sequence similarity added in when clustering inside HLA-allele-positive subsets. For co-occurrence clustering, repertoires with fewer than 30,000 or more than 120,000 public chains were excluded, along with 5 or 6 repertoires with anomalous nucleotide sharing. As stored in TCRdb, this immuneACCESS dataset retains in-frame rearrangements with V and J assigned. A fraction of the clones does not appear; measured against another copy, unresolved V genes explain less than half of the discrepancy, and the remainder lacks a known reason. V and J calls and clone size come straight from that table; D and trimming were deduced from the DNA. For this sample the table gives about 79,000 clones, of which around 67% were detected only once. Approximately 6.9% of the sample lies in the top ten.

What the authors observed across the whole study: Most TCR sequences were seen in very few donors, while some public TCRs were found in many individuals. A later analysis associated 16,951 TCR beta sequences with specific HLA alleles at a false discovery rate of 0.05. In vitro tests confirmed that a few of the cytomegalovirus-associated TCR beta chains recognize cytomegalovirus antigens. CMV serostatus was the only immune exposure information available for the cohort. Assigning TCR associations to individual alleles was difficult when HLA alleles, especially DR and DQ, strongly co-occurred. In a later analysis, TCR association rates were found to vary across HLA loci, with the most associated TCRs seen for DRB1 alleles and the fewest for HLA-C alleles. Presence/absence analyses assumed roughly uniform sequencing depth across donors, an assumption that may not hold. The earlier analysis of 587 of the donors excluded roughly 17 rarely observed V segments, including chromosome 9 orphons, because counts were too low. In a later genetic analysis, fewer N-insertions in productive TCRs were reported among donors in an Asian-associated ancestry cluster than the roughly 700-donor mean. A further reported finding was that TCR beta sequences accurately predicted the HLA-A and HLA-B alleles for most subjects in the first cohort. In both the original and validation cohorts, the classifier was reported to diagnose cytomegalovirus status with high specificity and sensitivity. A total of about 150 TCR beta chains were listed by the study as associated with cytomegalovirus. In a later genetic analysis, a missense DCLRE1C variant was associated with V-gene and J-gene trimming of TCR beta chains, and the association was replicated in an independent cohort. Most CMV-associated TCR beta chains appeared to be HLA-restricted in a later analysis, and the HLA associations seemed to be driven largely by CMV exposure. In an earlier analysis of about 600 of the donors, most TCR beta V segments appeared in productive rearrangements about 87% or about 30% of the time, broadly matching IMGT annotations. Some IMGT-functional V segments, including TRBV6-2 and TRBV6-3, could not be distinguished by the 87-base-pair reads and were therefore excluded. A cluster of highly shared sequence variants was judged likely to represent a technical artifact of the sequencing pipeline. This cohort had only TCR beta chains sequenced, and the lack of alpha or paired-chain data limited which features could be detected. Because HLA typing was unavailable for some donors at each locus, only the typed subset was used in association tests. In a later analysis, HLA-associated TCR beta chains showed more clonal expansion and lower generation probabilities than non-associated chains that were equally common. It was suggested by the authors that the approach could potentially be generalized to other disease states and immunological phenotypes. Linkage disequilibrium might explain the correlated functional status among segregating V segments, but an unknown experimental factor could not be ruled out. In a later analysis, several top co-occurrence clusters were reported to appear linked to parvovirus B19, influenza, CMV and Epstein-Barr virus.

The cohort comprised 710 or so healthy bone marrow donors. At the time of sampling, all cohort members were nominally healthy, though unrecorded immune exposures were likely present. The donor was CMV seropositive and was included in the group of some 290 seropositive cohort members. Every donor gave a peripheral blood sample, and the peripheral blood mononuclear cells from that sample were used for TCR beta sequencing. Genomic DNA extraction from the blood cell samples was performed with the Qiagen DNeasy Blood Extraction Kit. As encoded in the germline V gene (reference sequence), CDR1 is SEHNR while CDR2 is FQNEAQ. Between the V and J ends, shortened by 6 bases and 1 base respectively, the junction contains 4 bases. CDR3 length: 12 amino acids, cysteine to phenylalanine. CDR3 DNA only is kept here, 36 bases in frame from base 1.

The rearranged segments are TRBV7-9 and TRBJ1-3; too little of a D gene remains to name it. Sequencing input: PBMCs. This TCR was sampled from a woman aged 45-65 years in good health and CMV-seropositive. The CDR3 reads as follows: CASRSSGNTIYF. The DNA is TGTGCCAGCAGGTCATCTGGAAACACCATATATTTT. Beyond the CDR3, the reference TRBV7-9 and TRBJ1-3 genes provide the residues; the full variable domain reads: DTGVSQNPRHKITKRGQNVTFRCDPISEHNRLYWYRQTLGQGPEFLTYFQNEAQLEKSRLLSDRFSAERPKGSFSTLEIQRTEQGDSAMYLCASRSSGNTIYFGEGSWLTVV.